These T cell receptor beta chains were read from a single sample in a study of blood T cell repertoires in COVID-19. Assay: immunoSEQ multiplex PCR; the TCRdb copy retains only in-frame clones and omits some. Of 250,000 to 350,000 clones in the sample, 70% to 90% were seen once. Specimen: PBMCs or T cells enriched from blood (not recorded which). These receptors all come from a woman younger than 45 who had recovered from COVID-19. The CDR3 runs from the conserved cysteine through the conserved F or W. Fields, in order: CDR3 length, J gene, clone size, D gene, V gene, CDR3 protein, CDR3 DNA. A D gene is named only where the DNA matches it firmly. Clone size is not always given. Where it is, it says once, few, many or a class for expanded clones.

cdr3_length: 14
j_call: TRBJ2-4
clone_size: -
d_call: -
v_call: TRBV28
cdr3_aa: CASSLRRGSNIQYF
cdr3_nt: TGTGCCAGCAGTCTACGACGGGGATCGAACATTCAGTACTTC

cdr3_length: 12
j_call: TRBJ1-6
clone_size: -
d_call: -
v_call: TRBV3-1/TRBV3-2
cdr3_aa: CASSQVEGTLHF
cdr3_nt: TGTGCCAGCAGCCAAGTAGAGGGAACCCTCCACTTT

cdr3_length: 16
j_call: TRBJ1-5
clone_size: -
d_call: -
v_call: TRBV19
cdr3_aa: CASSLGGGGGSQPQHF
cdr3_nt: TGTGCCAGTAGTCTCGGGGGTGGCGGCGGGAGCCAGCCCCAGCATTTT

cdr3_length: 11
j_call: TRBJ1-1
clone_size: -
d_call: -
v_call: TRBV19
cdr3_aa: CASSGRALAFF
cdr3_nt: TGTGCCAGTAGTGGGAGGGCCTTGGCTTTCTTT

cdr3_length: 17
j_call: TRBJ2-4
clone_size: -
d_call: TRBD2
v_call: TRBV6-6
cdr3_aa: CASSPTSGGLTKNIQYF
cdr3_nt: TGTGCCAGCAGTCCCACTTCCGGGGGGTTGACCAAAAACATTCAGTACTTC

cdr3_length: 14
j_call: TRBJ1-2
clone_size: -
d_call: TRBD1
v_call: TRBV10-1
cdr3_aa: CASSPGQGFGGYTF
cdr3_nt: TGCGCCAGCAGTCCGGGACAGGGGTTCGGTGGCTACACCTTC

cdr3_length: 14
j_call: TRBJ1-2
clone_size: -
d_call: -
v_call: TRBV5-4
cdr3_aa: CASSLGGRGDGYTF
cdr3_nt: TGTGCCAGCAGCTTGGGTGGCAGGGGAGATGGCTACACCTTC

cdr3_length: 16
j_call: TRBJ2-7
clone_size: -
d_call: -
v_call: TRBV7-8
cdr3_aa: CASSLINRENSYEQYF
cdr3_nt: TGTGCCAGCAGCTTGATTAACAGGGAGAACTCCTACGAGCAGTACTTC

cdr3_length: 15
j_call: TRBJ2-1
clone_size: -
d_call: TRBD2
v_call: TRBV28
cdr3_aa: CASSARLAAYNEQFF
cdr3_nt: TGTGCCAGCAGTGCCAGACTAGCGGCCTACAATGAGCAGTTCTTC

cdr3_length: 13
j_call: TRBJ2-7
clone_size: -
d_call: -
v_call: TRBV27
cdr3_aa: CASSLEAGYEQYF
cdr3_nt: TGTGCCAGCAGTTTAGAGGCGGGCTACGAGCAGTACTTC

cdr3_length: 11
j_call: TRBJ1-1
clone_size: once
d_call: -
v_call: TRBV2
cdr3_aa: CASRATSEAFF
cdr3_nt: TGTGCCAGCAGAGCCACGTCGGAAGCTTTCTTT

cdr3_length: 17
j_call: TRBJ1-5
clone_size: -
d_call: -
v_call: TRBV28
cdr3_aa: CASRRGAWGYSNQPQHF
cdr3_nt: TGTGCCAGCAGACGGGGGGCTTGGGGCTATAGCAATCAGCCCCAGCATTTT

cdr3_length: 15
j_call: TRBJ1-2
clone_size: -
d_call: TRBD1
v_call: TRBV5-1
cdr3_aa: CASSSGDRGNYGYTF
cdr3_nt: TGCGCCAGCAGCTCGGGGGACAGGGGTAACTATGGCTACACCTTC

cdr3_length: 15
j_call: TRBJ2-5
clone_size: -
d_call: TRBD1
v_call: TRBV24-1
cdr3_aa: CATSDTKQGVETQYF
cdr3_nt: TGTGCCACCAGTGATACAAAACAGGGGGTAGAGACCCAGTACTTC

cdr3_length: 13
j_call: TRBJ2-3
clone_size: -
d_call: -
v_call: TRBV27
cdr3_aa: CASSFSILDTQYF
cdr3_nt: TGTGCCAGCAGTTTCAGTATCCTCGATACGCAGTATTTT

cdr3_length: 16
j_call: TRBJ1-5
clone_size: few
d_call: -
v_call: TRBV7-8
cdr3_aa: CASSLDRSHSNQPQHF
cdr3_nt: TGTGCCAGCAGCTTAGACAGAAGTCATAGCAATCAGCCCCAGCATTTT

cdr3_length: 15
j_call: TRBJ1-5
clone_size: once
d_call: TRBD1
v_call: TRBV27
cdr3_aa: CASSPRDRAYQPQHF
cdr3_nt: TGTGCCAGCAGTCCTAGGGACAGGGCTTATCAGCCCCAGCATTTT

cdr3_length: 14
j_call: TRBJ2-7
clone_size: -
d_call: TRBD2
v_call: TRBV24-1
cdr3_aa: CATSSRTSSYEQYF
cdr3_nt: TGTGCCACCAGTTCCCGGACTAGCTCCTACGAGCAGTACTTC

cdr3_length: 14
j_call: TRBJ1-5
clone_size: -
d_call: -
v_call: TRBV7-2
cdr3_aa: CASSPVSGNQPQHF
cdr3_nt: TGTGCCAGCAGCCCGGTTAGTGGTAATCAGCCCCAGCATTTT

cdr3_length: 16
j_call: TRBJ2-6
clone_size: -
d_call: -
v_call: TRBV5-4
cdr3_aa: CASRLGGGTGANVLTF
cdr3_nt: TGTGCCAGCAGACTGGGAGGGGGAACTGGGGCCAACGTCCTGACTTTC

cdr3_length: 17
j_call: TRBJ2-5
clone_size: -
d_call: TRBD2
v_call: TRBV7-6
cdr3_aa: CASSPGLAGARQETQYF
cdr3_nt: TGTGCCAGCAGCCCGGGACTAGCGGGGGCTAGACAAGAGACCCAGTACTTC

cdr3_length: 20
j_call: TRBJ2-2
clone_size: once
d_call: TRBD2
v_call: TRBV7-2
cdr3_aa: CASSLAPGVAGGLNTGELFF
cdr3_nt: TGTGCCAGCAGCTTAGCCCCTGGGGTAGCGGGGGGGCTGAACACCGGGGAGCTGTTTTTT

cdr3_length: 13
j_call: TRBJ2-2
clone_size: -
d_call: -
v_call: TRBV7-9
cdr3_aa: CASSLAGFGELFF
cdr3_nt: TGTGCCAGCAGTCTCGCGGGGTTTGGGGAGCTGTTTTTT

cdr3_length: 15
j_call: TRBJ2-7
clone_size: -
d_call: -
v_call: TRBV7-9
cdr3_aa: CASSLAVAETYEQYF
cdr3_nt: TGTGCCAGCAGCTTAGCGGTTGCAGAAACCTACGAGCAGTACTTC

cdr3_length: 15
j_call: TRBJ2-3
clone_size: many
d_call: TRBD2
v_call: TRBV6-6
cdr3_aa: CASRRLASSTDTQYF
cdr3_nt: TGTGCCAGCAGGCGACTAGCGTCTAGCACAGATACGCAGTATTTT

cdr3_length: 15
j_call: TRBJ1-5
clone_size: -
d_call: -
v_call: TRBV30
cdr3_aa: CAWSAGRGDYQPQHF
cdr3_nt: TGTGCCTGGAGCGCAGGACGAGGGGACTATCAGCCCCAGCATTTT

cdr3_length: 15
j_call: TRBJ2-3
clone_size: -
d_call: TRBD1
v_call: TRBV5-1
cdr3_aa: CASSRGTGGTDTQYF
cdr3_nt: TGCGCCAGCAGCCGAGGGACAGGGGGAACGGATACGCAGTATTTT

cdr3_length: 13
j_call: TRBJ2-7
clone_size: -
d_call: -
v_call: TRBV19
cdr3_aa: CASSRTDTYEQYF
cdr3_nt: TGTGCCAGTAGTCGAACTGACACCTACGAGCAGTACTTC

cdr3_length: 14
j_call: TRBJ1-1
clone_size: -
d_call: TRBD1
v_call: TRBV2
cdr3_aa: CASRGQGAATEAFF
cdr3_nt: TGTGCCAGCAGGGGACAGGGGGCGGCCACTGAAGCTTTCTTT

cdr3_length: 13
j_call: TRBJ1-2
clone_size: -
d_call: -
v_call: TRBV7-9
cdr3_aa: CASTKQGPYGYTF
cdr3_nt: TGTGCCAGCACCAAACAGGGCCCCTATGGCTACACCTTC

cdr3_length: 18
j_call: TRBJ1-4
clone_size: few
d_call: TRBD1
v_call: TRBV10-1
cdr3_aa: CASIKGRTGESTNEKLFF
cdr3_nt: TGCGCCAGCATTAAGGGGAGGACAGGGGAGTCAACTAATGAAAAACTGTTTTTT

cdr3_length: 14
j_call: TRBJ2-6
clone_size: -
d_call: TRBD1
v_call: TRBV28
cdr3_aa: CASGDRTGANVLTF
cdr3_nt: TGTGCCAGCGGGGACAGGACCGGGGCCAACGTCCTGACTTTC

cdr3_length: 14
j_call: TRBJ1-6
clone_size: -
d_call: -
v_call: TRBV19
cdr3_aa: CASSPGGAHSPLHF
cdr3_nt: TGTGCCAGTAGTCCTGGGGGGGCACATTCACCCCTCCACTTT

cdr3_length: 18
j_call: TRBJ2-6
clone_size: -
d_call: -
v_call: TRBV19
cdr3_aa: CASSIVWRGRSGANVLTF
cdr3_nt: TGTGCCAGTAGTATAGTGTGGAGGGGCAGGTCTGGGGCCAACGTCCTGACTTTC

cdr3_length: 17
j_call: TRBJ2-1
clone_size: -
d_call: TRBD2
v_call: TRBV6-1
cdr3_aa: CASSEPAGGTSYNEQFF
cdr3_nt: TGTGCCAGCAGTGAACCAGCCGGGGGGACCTCCTACAATGAGCAGTTCTTC

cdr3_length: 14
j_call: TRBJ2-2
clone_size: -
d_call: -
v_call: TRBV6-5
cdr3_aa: CASQRQGDTGELFF
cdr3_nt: TGTGCCAGCCAGAGGCAGGGTGACACCGGGGAGCTGTTTTTT

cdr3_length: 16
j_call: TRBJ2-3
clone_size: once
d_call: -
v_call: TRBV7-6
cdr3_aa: CASSLTGGTSTDTQYF
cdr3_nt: TGTGCCAGCAGCTTAACCGGGGGGACAAGCACAGATACGCAGTATTTT

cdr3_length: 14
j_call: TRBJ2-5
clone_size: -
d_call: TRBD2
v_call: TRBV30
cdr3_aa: CAWGRGSGQETQYF
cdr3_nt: TGTGCCTGGGGGAGGGGTAGCGGACAAGAGACCCAGTACTTC

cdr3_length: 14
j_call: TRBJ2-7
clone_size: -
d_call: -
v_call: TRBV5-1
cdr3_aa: CASSLERGSYEQYF
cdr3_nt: TGCGCCAGCAGCTTAGAACGGGGCTCCTACGAGCAGTACTTC

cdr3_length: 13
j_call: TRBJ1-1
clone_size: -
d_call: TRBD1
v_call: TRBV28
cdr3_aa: CASRNRGNTEAFF
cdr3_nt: TGTGCCAGCAGAAACAGGGGAAACACTGAAGCTTTCTTT

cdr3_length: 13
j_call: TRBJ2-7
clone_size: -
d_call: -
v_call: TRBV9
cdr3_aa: CASSEGATREQYF
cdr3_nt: TGTGCCAGCAGCGAGGGAGCGACCCGCGAGCAGTACTTC

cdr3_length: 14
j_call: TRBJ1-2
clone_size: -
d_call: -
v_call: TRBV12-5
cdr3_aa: CASGLDEERYGYTF
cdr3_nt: TGTGCTAGTGGTTTGGACGAGGAACGGTATGGCTACACCTTC

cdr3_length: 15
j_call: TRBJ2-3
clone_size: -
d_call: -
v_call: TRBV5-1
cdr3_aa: CASSLSRGTTDTQYF
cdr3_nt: TGCGCCAGCAGCTTGTCGAGGGGGACAACAGATACGCAGTATTTT

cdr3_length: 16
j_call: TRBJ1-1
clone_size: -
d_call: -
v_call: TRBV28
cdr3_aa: CASSQGSQGMNTEAFF
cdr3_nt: TGTGCCAGCAGCCAAGGCTCACAGGGAATGAACACTGAAGCTTTCTTT

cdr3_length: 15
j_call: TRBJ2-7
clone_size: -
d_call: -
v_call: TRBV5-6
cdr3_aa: CASSLVVRGSYEQYF
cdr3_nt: TGTGCCAGCAGCTTGGTGGTCAGGGGCTCCTACGAGCAGTACTTC

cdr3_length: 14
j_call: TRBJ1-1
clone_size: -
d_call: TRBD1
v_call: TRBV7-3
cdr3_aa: CASSRDRQNTEAFF
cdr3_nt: TGTGCCAGCAGCCGGGACAGGCAGAACACTGAAGCTTTCTTT

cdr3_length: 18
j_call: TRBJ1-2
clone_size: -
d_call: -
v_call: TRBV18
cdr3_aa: CASSPNSHVGGANYGYTF
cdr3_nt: TGTGCCAGCTCACCTAATTCCCACGTGGGGGGAGCTAACTATGGCTACACCTTC

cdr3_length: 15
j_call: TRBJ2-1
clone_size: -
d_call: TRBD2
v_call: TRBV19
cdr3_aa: CASSILAGGINEQFF
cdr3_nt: TGTGCCAGTAGTATTCTCGCGGGAGGAATAAATGAGCAGTTCTTC

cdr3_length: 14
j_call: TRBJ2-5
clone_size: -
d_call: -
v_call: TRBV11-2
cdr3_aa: CASSFRVTQETQYF
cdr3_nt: TGTGCCAGCAGCTTCCGGGTCACCCAAGAGACCCAGTACTTC

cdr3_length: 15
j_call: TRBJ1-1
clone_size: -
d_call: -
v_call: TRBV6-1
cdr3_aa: CASSEAGPTNTEAFF
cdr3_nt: TGTGCCAGCAGTGAGGCAGGCCCAACGAACACTGAAGCTTTCTTT

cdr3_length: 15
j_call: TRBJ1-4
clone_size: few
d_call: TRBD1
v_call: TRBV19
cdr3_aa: CASSMAGQGGEKLFF
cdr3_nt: TGTGCCAGTAGTATGGCGGGACAGGGTGGAGAAAAACTGTTTTTT